The 25 T cell receptor beta chains given below trace back to one sample, sequenced in a study of cytomegalovirus exposure and HLA in healthy donors. PCR employed 60 Vbeta and 13 Jbeta primers. Assay used: immunoSEQ multiplex PCR; TCRdb lists only in-frame clones, some missing. The repertoire holds some 110,000 clones, with roughly 68% as singletons. The sequenced material came from PBMCs. These receptors all come from a woman in her twenties or thirties in good health and CMV-seronegative.

V usage is TRBV11-1 and J usage is TRBJ1-1, with D uncertain. The CDR3 is made up of 13 amino acids. Deletions cut 4 bases from V and 8 bases from J, with 14 bases between. Per germline, CDR1 SGHAT and CDR2 FQDESV (reference sequence). CDR3 amino acids: CASSSRGFGEAFF. In DNA form, the CDR3 reads TGTGCCAGCAGCTCCCGAGGGTTCGGCGAAGCTTTCTTT.

The chain employs TRBV13 and TRBJ1-1, with a tentative D call TRBD1 (5 bases). The V end lost 2 bases, the J end lost 5 bases, and 12 bases lay between the germline ends. This CDR3 region has 14 residues. Germline lookup yields CDR1 PRHDT and CDR2 FYEKMQ (reference sequence). The CDR3 sequence: CASSLQGGSTEAFF. For the CDR3, the DNA is TGTGCCAGCAGCTTACAGGGAGGGAGTACTGAAGCTTTCTTT.

This sequence joins TRBV5-1 and TRBJ1-1; D unclear. Germline lookup yields CDR1 SGHRS and CDR2 YFSETQ. V dropped 0 bases and J dropped 3 bases, with 15 bases sitting between them. The CDR3 covers 16 residues. CDR3 sequence: CASSLGFLTGDTEAFF. The CDR3 DNA sequence: TGCGCCAGCAGCTTGGGGTTTCTGACGGGAGACACTGAAGCTTTCTTT.

This clone showed up just once. V and J are TRBV19 and TRBJ2-2, with D maybe TRBD2 (5 bases). Germline CDR1 and CDR2: LNHDA and SQIVND (reference sequence). The CDR3 loop spans 16 amino acids. V was pared by 1 base and J by 2 bases, with 11 bases between. CDR3 sequence (DNA): TGTGCCAGTAGTATAGGAGGAGGTTTAAACACCGGGGAGCTGTTTTTT. Residues: CASSIGGGLNTGELFF.

The chain joins TRBV7-2 to TRBJ2-1, with 7 bases fitting TRBD1. V was clipped by 5 bases and J by 4 bases; unmatched bases: 8. The germline V gene encodes CDR1 SGHTA and CDR2 FQGNSA. The CDR3 covers 15 residues. The CDR3 here is CASSSLGQAYNEQFF. The CDR3 DNA sequence: TGTGCCAGCAGCAGTCTCGGACAGGCTTACAATGAGCAGTTCTTC.

The chain links TRBV5-1 to TRBJ1-2; maybe TRBD1 (5 bases). Germline-derived CDR1 and CDR2 are SGHRS and YFSETQ. Deletions cut 4 bases from V and 4 bases from J, with 14 bases between. CDR3 length: 14 amino acids. The CDR3 spells CASSPLTATYGYTF. DNA for the CDR3: TGCGCCAGCAGCCCCTTGACAGCGACCTATGGCTACACCTTC.

This chain joins TRBV9 and TRBJ1-1; 9 positions match TRBD1. This CDR3 region has 15 residues. Germline V CDR1 and CDR2: SGDLS, YYNGEE. V lost 3 bases, J lost 6 bases, and 9 bases stayed unmatched. This chain's CDR3 is CASSAPGQGHPEAFF. The CDR3 nucleotides are TGTGCCAGCAGCGCGCCGGGACAGGGCCACCCTGAAGCTTTCTTT.

The chain combines TRBV19 with TRBJ2-7, with D possibly TRBD2 on 5 matching bases. V was pared by 9 bases and J by 3 bases, with 15 bases between. Germline CDR1 reads LNHDA; CDR2 reads SQIVND (reference sequence). This CDR3 is 13 amino acids long. CDR3 coding DNA: TGTGCCAGCACGCCGGGAAATCACTACGAGCAGTACTTC. Translating it yields CASTPGNHYEQYF.

The V gene is TRBV27, the J gene TRBJ1-2, with 8 bases aligning to TRBD1. The CDR3 has 14 amino acids. Trimming cost V 10 bases and J 4 bases; bases outside gene matches: 11. Per germline, CDR1 MNHEY and CDR2 SMNVEV (reference sequence). The CDR3 region is CAIGPGQALYGYTF. The CDR3 DNA reads as TGTGCCATCGGGCCGGGACAGGCCCTCTATGGCTACACCTTC.

The chain links TRBV5-1 to TRBJ1-1; D remains unclear. The germline V gene has CDR1 SGHRS and CDR2 YFSETQ. V lost 3 bases to trimming and J lost 5 bases, with 14 bases between them. This CDR3 has 14 amino acids. The CDR3 region has the DNA TGCGCCAGCAGCTACGACGGAGGATGGACTGAAGCTTTCTTT. It specifies CASSYDGGWTEAFF.

The rearrangement joins TRBV6-1 to TRBJ2-1; weak D call: TRBD2 (5 bases). This CDR3 is built from 13 residues. V shed 3 bases and J shed 8 bases, with 11 bases lying between them. Germline V gene data show CDR1 as MNHNS and CDR2 as SASEGT. Here the CDR3 DNA reads TGTGCCAGCAGTGAGAGAGGGCCCGATGAGCAGTTCTTC. Translated, it gives CASSERGPDEQFF.

V gene TRBV7-9 combines with J gene TRBJ1-2; 7 bases are a match to TRBD1. V shed 2 bases, J shed 0 bases, and the junction held 6 bases outside the gene matches. Germline CDR1 SEHNR, CDR2 FQNEAQ (reference sequence). The CDR3 spans 16 residues. CDR3 DNA sequence: TGTGCCAGCAGCTTAACAGGACAGGCAACTAACTATGGCTACACCTTC. Its translation is CASSLTGQATNYGYTF.

The chain combines TRBV2 with TRBJ2-3; TRBD2 might be the D (5 bases). Germline assignment: CDR1 SNHLY and CDR2 FYNNEI. V was pared by 4 bases and J by 15 bases, with 14 bases between. The CDR3 contains 11 residues. This CDR3 reads CASSGEPQPYF. The CDR3 DNA reads TGTGCCAGCAGTGGGGAGCCCCAGCCATATTTT.

In this sample, this clone turned up a few times. The V call is TRBV2, the J call TRBJ1-2; no clear D. The germline V and J ends were trimmed by 1 base and 7 bases, with 13 bases remaining between them. CDR1 SNHLY and CDR2 FYNNEI come from the germline V gene. The CDR3 length is 14 residues. CDR3: CASSEVRAGSGYTF. The DNA for the CDR3 is TGTGCCAGCAGTGAAGTCCGCGCCGGGAGTGGCTACACCTTC.

The rearrangement links TRBV6-5 to TRBJ2-1; 8 nucleotides align to TRBD1. CDR1 and CDR2 (germline): MNHEY, SVGAGI. The CDR3 consists of 15 residues. Trimming removed 6 bases from V and 2 bases from J; junction bases left unmatched: 6. CDR3 sequence reads: CASRHDRGTYNEQFF. CDR3 coding DNA: TGTGCCAGCAGGCACGACAGGGGTACCTACAATGAGCAGTTCTTC.

This chain joins TRBV6-1 and TRBJ2-6; no firm D call. V was clipped by 0 bases and J by 2 bases, with 11 bases between them. The CDR3 covers 17 residues. From germline, CDR1 is MNHNS and CDR2 SASEGT. The CDR3 sequence is CASSEAGTAAGANVLTF. The CDR3 region has the DNA TGTGCCAGCAGTGAAGCAGGAACAGCAGCTGGGGCCAACGTCCTGACTTTC.

V is TRBV30 and J is TRBJ2-1; D is unclear. V was pared by 1 base and J by 9 bases, with 13 bases between. Germline CDR1 and CDR2: GTSNPN and SVGIG (reference sequence). There are 13 residues in the CDR3. CDR3 sequence (DNA): TGTGCCTGGAGTGCCTTGCTGTACGGTGAGCAGTTCTTC. It translates to CAWSALLYGEQFF.

The chain combines TRBV5-8 with TRBJ1-2; a possible D gene is TRBD1 (5 bases). CDR3 length equals 15 residues. V shed 4 bases and J shed 7 bases, with 20 bases lying between them. Germline V CDR1 and CDR2: SGHTS, YDEGEE. CDR3 DNA sequence: TGTGCCAGCAGCACCTGGGGCGGGGTTGGAAGTGGCTACACCTTC. Amino acid sequence: CASSTWGGVGSGYTF. The full variable domain, its missing parts supplied by reference TRBV5-8 and TRBJ1-2, is EAGVTQSPTHLIKTRGQQATLRCSPISGHTSVYWYQQALGLGLQFLLWYDEGEERNRGNFPPRFSGRQFPNYSSELNVNALELEDSALYLCASSTWGGVGSGYTFGSGTRLTVV.

The chain has TRBV7-2 and TRBJ2-2; 10 nucleotides line up with TRBD1. The CDR3 length is 16 residues. The V gene end was trimmed by 7 bases and the J gene end by 4 bases; junction bases not matched to a gene: 9. Per the germline V gene, CDR1 is SGHTA and CDR2 is FQGNSA. CDR3 DNA: TGTGCCAGCATCACCGGGACAGGGGTCGGCACCGGGGAGCTGTTTTTT. Translating gives CASITGTGVGTGELFF.

The chain combines TRBV7-2 with TRBJ1-1; 9 bases agree with TRBD1. This CDR3 is built from 16 residues. V dropped 3 bases and J dropped 0; count of bases not matched to a gene: 5. Germline CDR1 SGHTA, CDR2 FQGNSA. CDR3 sequence reads: CASSFGTGLVNTEAFF. The CDR3 DNA follows: TGTGCCAGCAGCTTCGGGACAGGGTTGGTGAACACTGAAGCTTTCTTT.

The sample holds a few counts of this clone. Here the CDR3 DNA reads TGCGCCAGCAGCCGGGACAGTAACTACGAGCAGTACTTC. Its translation: CASSRDSNYEQYF. This chain uses TRBV5-1 with TRBJ2-7, with TRBD1 matching 7 bases. CDR1 and CDR2 from the germline V gene are SGHRS and YFSETQ. The CDR3 length is 13 residues. V was clipped by 4 bases and J by 3 bases; unmatched bases: 4.

The rearrangement uses TRBV11-3 and TRBJ1-2; TRBD1 matches 10 bases. The germline gives CDR1 SGHNT, CDR2 YENEEA. With V trimmed by 5 bases and J by 5 bases, 8 bases remained unmatched. The CDR3 sequence is 15 residues long. The CDR3 nucleotides read TGTGCCAGCAGCACCCCCGGGACAGGGGTATATGGCTACACCTTC. This sequence encodes CASSTPGTGVYGYTF.

V is TRBV27 and J is TRBJ2-7, with TRBD2 matching 13 bases. The CDR3 spans 16 residues. After removal of 4 bases from V and 8 bases from J, the junction contained 11 bases not matched to a gene. The germline gives CDR1 MNHEY, CDR2 SMNVEV (reference sequence). The CDR3 reads CASSSTTSGGPHKQYF. As DNA, the CDR3 is TGTGCCAGCAGTTCAACGACTAGCGGGGGGCCCCACAAGCAGTACTTC.

This clone was seen a few times. This chain uses TRBV5-1 with TRBJ2-3; 7 bases agree with TRBD2. Germline loops: CDR1 SGHRS, CDR2 YFSETQ. V shed 6 bases, J shed 5 bases, and the junction held 18 bases outside the gene matches. This CDR3 contains 17 residues. For the CDR3, the DNA is TGCGCCAGCACCCCAGTAGCTGGGGGGGGAGGAGGAGATACGCAGTATTTT. Its protein is CASTPVAGGGGGDTQYF.

The chain recombines TRBV2 with TRBJ1-2; 8 bases are a match to TRBD1. Germline V gene lookup returns CDR1 SNHLY and CDR2 FYNNEI. The CDR3 runs to 13 residues. The V segment lost 7 bases and the J segment 5 bases; nucleotides outside the gene matches: 6. The CDR3 DNA is TGTGCCAGCATCGCAGGGGGCTTGTATGGCTACACCTTC. Its protein product is CASIAGGLYGYTF.